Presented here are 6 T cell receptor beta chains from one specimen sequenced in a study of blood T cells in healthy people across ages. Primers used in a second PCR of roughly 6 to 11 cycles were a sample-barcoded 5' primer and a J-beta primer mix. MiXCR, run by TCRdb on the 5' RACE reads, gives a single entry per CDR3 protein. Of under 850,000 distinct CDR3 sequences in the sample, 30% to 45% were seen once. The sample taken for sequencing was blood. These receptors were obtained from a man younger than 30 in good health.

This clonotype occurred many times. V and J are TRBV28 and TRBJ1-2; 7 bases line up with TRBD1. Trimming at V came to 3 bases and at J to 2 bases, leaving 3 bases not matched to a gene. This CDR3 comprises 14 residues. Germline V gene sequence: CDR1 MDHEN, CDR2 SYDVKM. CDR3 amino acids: CASSLGGQNYGYTF. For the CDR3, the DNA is TGTGCCAGCAGTTTGGGGGGACAGAACTATGGCTACACCTTC.

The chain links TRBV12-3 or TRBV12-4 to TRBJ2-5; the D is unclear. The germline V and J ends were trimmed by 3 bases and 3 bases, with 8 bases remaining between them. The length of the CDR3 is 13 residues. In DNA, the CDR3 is TGTGCCAGCAGTTTGTGGTCAGAAGAGACCCAGTACTTC. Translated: CASSLWSEETQYF.

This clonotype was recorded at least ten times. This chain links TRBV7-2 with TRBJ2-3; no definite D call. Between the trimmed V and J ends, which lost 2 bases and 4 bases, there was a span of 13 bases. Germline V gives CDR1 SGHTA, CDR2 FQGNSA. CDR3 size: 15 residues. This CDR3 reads CASSLNPSGADTQYF. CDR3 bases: TGTGCCAGCAGCTTAAACCCCTCGGGTGCAGATACGCAGTATTTT.

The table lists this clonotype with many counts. The CDR3 here is CASSRGVGGYTF. The CDR3 DNA sequence: TGTGCCAGCAGCCGGGGAGTAGGTGGCTACACCTTC. This chain links TRBV7-2 with TRBJ1-2; no clear D. In germline, CDR1 is SGHTA, CDR2 FQGNSA. The V gene lost 5 bases and the J gene lost 7 bases, with 11 bases spanning the gap. This CDR3 is 12 amino acids long.

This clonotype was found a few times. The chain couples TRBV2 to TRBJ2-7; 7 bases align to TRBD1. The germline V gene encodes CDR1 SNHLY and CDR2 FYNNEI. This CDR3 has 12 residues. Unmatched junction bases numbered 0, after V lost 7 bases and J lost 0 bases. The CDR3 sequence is CASNRGSYEQYF. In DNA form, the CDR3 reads TGTGCCAGCAACAGGGGCTCCTACGAGCAGTACTTC.

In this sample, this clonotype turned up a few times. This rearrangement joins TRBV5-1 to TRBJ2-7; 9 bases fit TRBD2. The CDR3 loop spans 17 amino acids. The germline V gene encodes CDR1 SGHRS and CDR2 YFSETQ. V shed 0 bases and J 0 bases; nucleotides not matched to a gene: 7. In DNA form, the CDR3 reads TGCGCCAGCAGCTTGGTTTTTGCTAGCGGGGACTCCTACGAGCAGTACTTC. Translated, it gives CASSLVFASGDSYEQYF.